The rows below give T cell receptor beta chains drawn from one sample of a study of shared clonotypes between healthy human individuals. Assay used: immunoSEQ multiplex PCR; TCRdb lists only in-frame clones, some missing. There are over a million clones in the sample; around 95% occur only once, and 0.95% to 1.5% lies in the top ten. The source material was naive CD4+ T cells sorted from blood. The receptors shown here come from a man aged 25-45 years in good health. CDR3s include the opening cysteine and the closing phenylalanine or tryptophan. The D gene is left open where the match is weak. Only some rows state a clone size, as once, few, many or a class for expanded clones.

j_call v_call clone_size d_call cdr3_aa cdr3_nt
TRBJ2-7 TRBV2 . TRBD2 CASSETSGRYEQYF TGTGCCAGCAGTGAAACTAGCGGGAGATACGAGCAGTACTTC
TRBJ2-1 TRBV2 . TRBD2 CATVSVAGGSGGEQFF TGTGCCACCGTCTCGGTAGCGGGAGGGAGCGGTGGTGAGCAGTTCTTC
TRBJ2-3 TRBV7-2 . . CASSRTRSTDTQYF TGTGCCAGCAGCCGGACTCGTAGCACAGATACGCAGTATTTT
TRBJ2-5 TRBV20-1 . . CSADPKGTQYF TGCAGTGCGGACCCCAAAGGGACCCAGTACTTC
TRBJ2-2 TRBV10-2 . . CASKVEGRTGELFF TGCGCCAGCAAAGTAGAGGGGAGGACCGGGGAGCTGTTTTTT
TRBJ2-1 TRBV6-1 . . CASSEARGGFYNEQFF TGTGCCAGCAGTGAAGCGCGTGGGGGTTTCTACAATGAGCAGTTCTTC
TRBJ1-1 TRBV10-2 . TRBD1 CASKQGSTEAFF TGCGCCAGTAAACAGGGGAGCACTGAAGCTTTCTTT
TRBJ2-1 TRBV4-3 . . CASSQELASYNEQFF TGCGCCAGCAGCCAAGAATTGGCCTCATACAATGAGCAGTTCTTC
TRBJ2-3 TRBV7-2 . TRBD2 CASSLVGTSDADTQYF TGTGCCAGCAGCTTAGTAGGGACTAGCGACGCAGATACGCAGTATTTT
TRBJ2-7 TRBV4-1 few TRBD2 CASSQGLAGFSYEQYF TGCGCCAGCAGCCAAGGGCTAGCGGGCTTCTCCTACGAGCAGTACTTC
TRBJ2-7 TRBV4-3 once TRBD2 CASSQVQLAGYEQYF TGCGCCAGCAGCCAAGTACAACTAGCGGGCTACGAGCAGTACTTC
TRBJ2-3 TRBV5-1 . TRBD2 CASSSGTSGRASTDTQYF TGCGCCAGCAGCTCCGGGACTAGCGGGAGGGCTAGCACAGATACGCAGTATTTT
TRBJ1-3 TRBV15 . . CATSRDLGPSGNTIYF TGTGCCACCAGCAGAGATCTGGGCCCCTCTGGAAACACCATATATTTT
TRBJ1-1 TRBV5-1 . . CASSTGYTEAFF TGCGCCAGCAGCACGGGGTACACTGAAGCTTTCTTT
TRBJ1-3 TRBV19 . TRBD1 CASRDRPSGNTIYF TGTGCCAGCAGGGACAGACCCTCTGGAAACACCATATATTTT
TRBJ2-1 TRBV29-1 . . CSVEKVVGNYNEQFF TGCAGCGTTGAAAAAGTGGTGGGTAACTACAATGAGCAGTTCTTC
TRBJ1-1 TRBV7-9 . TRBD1 CASSPDRGSTEAFF TGTGCCAGCAGCCCCGACAGGGGAAGCACTGAAGCTTTCTTT
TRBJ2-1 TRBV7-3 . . CASSLIGHSSYNEQFF TGTGCCAGCAGCTTAATCGGCCATAGCTCCTACAATGAGCAGTTCTTC
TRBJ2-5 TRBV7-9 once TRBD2 CASSSDPASGSKSETQYF TGTGCCAGCAGCTCAGACCCGGCTAGCGGGAGTAAATCGGAGACCCAGTACTTC
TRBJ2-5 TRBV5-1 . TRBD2 CASSGTSAQETQYF TGCGCCAGCAGCGGGACTAGCGCGCAAGAGACCCAGTACTTC
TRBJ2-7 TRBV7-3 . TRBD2 CASRHGRGYEQYF TGTGCCAGCAGACACGGGAGGGGCTACGAGCAGTACTTC
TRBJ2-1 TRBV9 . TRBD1 CASSLTGVGYNEQFF TGTGCCAGCAGCTTGACAGGGGTGGGGTACAATGAGCAGTTCTTC
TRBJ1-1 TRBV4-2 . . CASSLSGRNTEAFF TGTGCCAGCAGCTTGTCTGGTCGGAACACTGAAGCTTTCTTT
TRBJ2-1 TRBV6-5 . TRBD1 CASSSSRGEQFF TGTGCCAGCAGTTCCTCCAGGGGGGAGCAGTTCTTC
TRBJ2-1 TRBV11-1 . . CASSLSFRSYNEQFF TGTGCCAGCAGCTTATCGTTCCGGTCCTACAATGAGCAGTTCTTC
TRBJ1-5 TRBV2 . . CASKPDSNQPQHF TGTGCCAGCAAGCCAGATAGCAATCAGCCCCAGCATTTT
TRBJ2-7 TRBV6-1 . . CASSEEPGRFYEQYF TGTGCCAGCAGTGAAGAACCCGGACGGTTCTACGAGCAGTACTTC
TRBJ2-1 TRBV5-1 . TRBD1 CASSQISGTGSNNEQFF TGCGCCAGCAGCCAGATCTCTGGGACAGGGTCTAACAATGAGCAGTTCTTC